Listed here are 15 T cell receptor beta chains from one sample, sequenced in a study of post-analysis software for immune sequencing data. Study conclusions and caveats: Elevated frequency relative to controls characterized about 5 TRBV segments in patients, TRBV5-6, TRBV5-1 and TRBV20-1 among them.

The antigens these receptors bind are not known. Researchers reported that TCR beta cDNA libraries carried unique molecular identifiers. One entry per CDR3 protein results from TCRdb running MiXCR on the PCR reads. The sample has about 380,000 distinct CDR3 sequences, roughly 38% seen once. The sample comprised blood. These receptors came from a girl aged 5-17 years with multiple sclerosis.

This chain uses TRBV5-1 with TRBJ2-5; 13 bases fit TRBD2. The CDR3 has 14 amino acids. The germline V gene encodes CDR1 SGHRS and CDR2 YFSETQ. The J segment lost 4 bases and the V segment lost 4 bases, leaving 1 base of the junction unmatched. CDR3 DNA: TGCGCCAGCAGCGGGACTAGCGGGGTAGAGACCCAGTACTTC. Translation: CASSGTSGVETQYF.

This clonotype was counted a few times. The chain recombines TRBV10-3 with TRBJ1-1; tentatively, D is TRBD1 (6 bases). This CDR3 is built from 13 residues. V shed 4 bases and J shed 3 bases, with 9 bases lying between them. The germline CDR1 and CDR2 sequences are ENHRY and SYGVKD. CDR3 in amino acids: CAISGGGHTEAFF. The CDR3, as DNA: TGTGCCATCAGTGGGGGGGGGCACACTGAAGCTTTCTTT.

The chain uses TRBV28 and TRBJ1-2; 7 nucleotides line up with TRBD1. V lost 3 bases, J lost 1 base, and 5 bases stayed unmatched. The germline gives CDR1 MDHEN, CDR2 SYDVKM. The CDR3 consists of 15 residues. CDR3: CASSFPAGGNYGYTF. In nucleotides, the CDR3 is TGTGCCAGCAGTTTTCCGGCAGGGGGTAACTATGGCTACACCTTC.

This clonotype was observed at least ten times. J is TRBJ2-1 and V is TRBV20-1, with unresolved D. CDR3 length: 15 residues. Germline CDR1 and CDR2: DFQATT and SNEGSKA (reference sequence). Trimming took 2 bases from V and 0 from J, leaving 11 bases between them. The CDR3: CSARIRRSSYNEQFF. In nucleotides, the CDR3 is TGCAGTGCTAGAATAAGGCGGAGCTCCTACAATGAGCAGTTCTTC.

This clonotype has only a few counts. The V and J genes are TRBV20-1 and TRBJ1-2, with D tentatively TRBD1 (6 bases). The CDR3 covers 15 residues. The V and J ends lost 6 bases and 5 bases respectively, with 22 bases between them. Germline values: CDR1 DFQATT, CDR2 SNEGSKA (reference sequence). CDR3 protein: CSAFSSGGLAYGYTF. The CDR3 nucleotides read TGCAGTGCCTTCTCATCCGGGGGCTTAGCTTATGGCTACACCTTC.

The rearrangement uses TRBV27 and TRBJ1-5; D is undetermined. The CDR3 sequence is 12 residues long. The germline CDR1 and CDR2 sequences are MNHEY and SMNVEV (reference sequence). Trimming stripped 5 bases from V and 6 bases from J, with 8 bases between. CDR3 in amino acids: CASSLPSQPQHF. CDR3 nucleotides: TGTGCCAGCAGTCTCCCCTCTCAGCCCCAGCATTTT.

This clonotype came up a few times. The rearrangement links TRBV29-1 to TRBJ2-5; D is ambiguous. CDR3 size: 14 residues. V lost 2 bases to trimming and J lost 5 bases, with 15 bases between them. Germline values: CDR1 SQVTM, CDR2 ANQGSEA. CDR3 sequence: CSVEWSGSRETQYF. CDR3 nucleotides: TGCAGCGTTGAATGGTCCGGCAGCCGTGAGACCCAGTACTTC.

The chain carries TRBV5-6 and TRBJ1-1; a weak D match, TRBD1 (6 bases). From germline, CDR1 is SGHDT and CDR2 YYEEEE. This CDR3 is 15 amino acids long. Between the trimmed V and J ends, which lost 0 bases and 5 bases, there was a span of 14 bases. Here the CDR3 reads CASSLDGGGETEAFF. The CDR3 nucleotides are TGTGCCAGCAGCTTGGACGGGGGCGGTGAGACTGAAGCTTTCTTT.

The chain carries TRBV7-8 and TRBJ1-2; weak D call: TRBD1 (6 bases). Between the trimmed V and J ends, which lost 5 bases and 7 bases, there was a span of 17 bases. This CDR3 comprises 14 residues. From germline, CDR1 is SGHVS and CDR2 FQNEAQ. The CDR3 reads CASSPHRDISGYTF. CDR3 nucleotide sequence: TGTGCCAGCAGCCCACACCGGGACATATCTGGCTACACCTTC. Filled out from reference TRBV7-8 and TRBJ1-2, the complete variable domain reads GAGVSQSPRYKVAKRGQDVALRCDPISGHVSLFWYQQALGQGPEFLTYFQNEAQLDKSGLPSDRFFAERPEGSVSTLKIQRTQQEDSAVYLCASSPHRDISGYTFGSGTRLTVV.

J is TRBJ2-3 and V is TRBV9; the D gene is possibly TRBD1 (5 bases). V shed 0 bases and J shed 2 bases, with 13 bases lying between them. Germline loops: CDR1 SGDLS, CDR2 YYNGEE. The CDR3 spans 16 residues. In nucleotides, the CDR3 is TGTGCCAGCAGCGTAGGGTCATCAGGGCCCACAGATACGCAGTATTTT. The encoded protein is CASSVGSSGPTDTQYF.

The DNA for the CDR3 is TGTGCCAGCCATTCGGGGGAGACCCAGTACTTC. It yields the protein CASHSGETQYF. The chain couples TRBV6-6 to TRBJ2-5; D perhaps matches TRBD2 (5 bases). Between the trimmed V and J ends, which lost 8 bases and 5 bases, there was a span of 9 bases. CDR1 MNHNY and CDR2 SVGAGI come from the germline V gene (reference sequence). The CDR3 sequence is 11 residues long.

This clonotype was detected a few times. The gene calls are TRBV3-1 and TRBJ1-4; TRBD1 matches 9 bases. With 7 bases clipped from V and 1 base from J, the junction kept 1 base outside the gene matches. CDR1 and CDR2 (germline): LGHDT, YNNKEL (reference sequence). The CDR3 sequence is 14 residues long. CDR3 residues: CASTGQGTNEKLFF. Written as DNA, the CDR3 is TGTGCCAGCACGGGACAGGGAACTAATGAAAAACTGTTTTTT.

The chain employs TRBV20-1 and TRBJ2-5; D possibly matches TRBD1 or TRBD2 (6 bases each). Germline assignment: CDR1 DFQATT and CDR2 SNEGSKA (reference sequence). The CDR3 is made up of 13 amino acids. V was cut by 1 base and J by 3 bases, with 9 bases left in between. The CDR3 region is CSARAGAKETQYF. CDR3 DNA sequence: TGCAGTGCTAGAGCGGGGGCTAAAGAGACCCAGTACTTC.

This clonotype was seen more than once but under ten times. The chain combines TRBV12-3 or TRBV12-4 with TRBJ1-5; unclear D gene. V lost 8 bases and J 3 bases, leaving 14 bases between the germline ends. CDR3 length equals 14 residues. This chain's CDR3 is CASGLGSVNQPQHF. CDR3 in DNA: TGTGCCAGCGGACTAGGGTCAGTCAATCAGCCCCAGCATTTT.

The V call is TRBV14, the J call TRBJ1-1; D unresolved. V was clipped by 5 bases and J by 1 base, with 11 bases between them. CDR1 SGHDN and CDR2 FVKESK come from the germline V gene. The CDR3 spans 14 residues. CDR3 in DNA: TGTGCCAGCAGCAGGACCGTCGAGAACACTGAAGCTTTCTTT. This sequence encodes CASSRTVENTEAFF.